This T cell receptor beta chain was sequenced during a study of Ad26.COV2.S vaccination and SARS-CoV-2 variants. Study-level background: The donor belonged to the COV1001 Ad26.COV2.S trial arm. Recipients of Ad26.COV2.S got it intramuscularly, once or twice 56 days apart.

General study findings and limits: Quantification of TCR breadth and depth may have yielded underestimates of total T cell responses.

The sample's treatment: around 19 received Ad26.COV2.S at low or high dose, single or two shots; several received placebo; per-sample allocation not given. Repertoires come from day 63 after the first vaccine or placebo injection. After removal of 0 bases from V and 6 bases from J, the junction contained 11 bases not matched to a gene. The CDR3 is 17 residues long. Per germline, CDR1 SGHNT and CDR2 YYREEE (reference sequence). Generated by immunoSEQ multiplex PCR, the TCRdb table keeps only in-frame clones and is missing some. The table shows about 380,000 clones, with 83% occurring only once. Remarks on this clone: The antigen remains undetermined.

Sample: peripheral blood, taken in a trial of Ad26.COV2.S vaccine versus placebo. This TCR was sampled from a person between 18 and 65 years old who received the Ad26.COV2.S COVID-19 vaccine or a placebo. The genes are TRBV5-4 and TRBJ1-1; 10 bases match TRBD1. CDR3 region: CASSLDGLGQGKAEAFF. The CDR3 DNA follows: TGTGCCAGCAGCTTGGACGGTTTGGGACAGGGGAAGGCTGAAGCTTTCTTT. The full variable domain, in which reference TRBV5-4 and TRBJ1-1 provide the parts outside the CDR3, is ETGVTQSPTHLIKTRGQQVTLRCSSQSGHNTVSWYQQALGQGPQFIFQYYREEENGRGNFPPRFSGLQFPNYSSELNVNALELDDSALYLCASSLDGLGQGKAEAFFGQGTRLTVV.